Listed here are 29 T cell receptor beta chains from one sample, sequenced in a study of OX40 agonist ivuxolimab in advanced cancers. Clones were sequenced by immunoSEQ multiplex PCR, and TCRdb holds only the in-frame ones, with some missing. Found here are around 9,900 clones, 60% to 70% of them singletons; the top ten hold about 24%. Here the sequenced sample was CD4+ or CD8+ T cells sorted from blood, taken in a trial of the OX40 agonist ivuxolimab. These receptors came from an adult with an advanced solid tumor such as melanoma, head and neck, liver or kidney cancer.

The chain employs TRBV28 and TRBJ1-1; 10 bases are shared with TRBD1. The germline V gene has CDR1 MDHEN and CDR2 SYDVKM. The CDR3 contains 15 residues. Losses at the gene ends were 5 bases for V and 6 bases for J; bases not matched to a gene: 9. The CDR3 nucleotides are TGTGCCAGCAGTCCCTCAGGACAGGGGGTGGCTGAAGCTTTCTTT. Translated, it gives CASSPSGQGVAEAFF.

The chain carries TRBV15 and TRBJ2-1, with 7 bases that match TRBD2. The germline V gene encodes CDR1 LNHNV and CDR2 YYDKDF (reference sequence). The CDR3 runs 16 residues. Trimming cost V 1 base and J 0 bases; bases outside gene matches: 3. DNA of the CDR3: TGTGCCACCAGCAGAGGGGGAGGGAGCTCCTACAATGAGCAGTTCTTC. This encodes CATSRGGGSSYNEQFF.

By proportion, this clone is medium-sized. J is TRBJ2-1 and V is TRBV27; a weak D match, TRBD2 (5 bases). Trimming cost V 4 bases and J 0 bases, with 7 bases left between them. Germline V gene lookup returns CDR1 MNHEY and CDR2 SMNVEV (reference sequence). The CDR3 spans 14 residues. The CDR3 sequence is CASSSSSSYNEQFF. CDR3 DNA sequence: TGTGCCAGCAGTTCTAGCAGCTCCTACAATGAGCAGTTCTTC.

The chain employs TRBV9 and TRBJ2-1; 9 bases line up with TRBD2. The CDR3 is made up of 15 amino acids. The ends lost 6 bases at V and 9 bases at J; junction bases unmatched: 13. Per the germline V gene, CDR1 is SGDLS and CDR2 is YYNGEE. The CDR3 region is CASNIRGTSSAEQFF. The CDR3 DNA sequence: TGTGCCAGCAACATACGGGGGACTAGCTCGGCTGAGCAGTTCTTC.

The chain combines TRBV28 with TRBJ2-3, with 9 positions matching TRBD2. This CDR3 has 16 amino acids. Germline V gene sequence: CDR1 MDHEN, CDR2 SYDVKM. V trimming: 2 bases; J trimming: 2 bases; junction bases outside the gene matches: 5. CDR3 region: CASSLSLAGPTDTQYF. The CDR3 DNA is TGTGCCAGCAGTTTAAGTCTAGCGGGACCCACAGATACGCAGTATTTT.

Judged by abundance, this clone is medium-sized (0.01 to 0.1%). This rearrangement joins TRBV5-6 to TRBJ2-4; TRBD2 matches at 7 bases. This CDR3 has 12 residues. The germline V gene encodes CDR1 SGHDT and CDR2 YYEEEE. V lost 6 bases, J lost 5 bases, and 2 bases stayed unmatched. CDR3 DNA: TGTGCCAGCACTGGGGGGGAAAACATTCAGTACTTC. Residues: CASTGGENIQYF.

The chain employs TRBV2 and TRBJ1-5; D call uncertain. Trimming took off 5 bases at V and 0 bases at J, with 11 bases between the two ends. This CDR3 comprises 15 residues. Germline loops: CDR1 SNHLY, CDR2 FYNNEI. In DNA form, the CDR3 reads TGTGCCAGCAGTTGGCGGGATAATAGCAATCAGCCCCAGCATTTT. The encoded protein is CASSWRDNSNQPQHF.

This clone was seen a few times. The CDR3 region is CASSSSRDEQFF. The CDR3 DNA reads as TGTGCCAGCAGCTCTAGCCGCGATGAGCAGTTCTTC. The chain employs TRBV7-2 and TRBJ2-1, with D possibly matching TRBD2 (5 bases). Germline CDR1 is SGHTA and CDR2 is FQGNSA. The CDR3 runs 12 residues. Deletions cut 4 bases from V and 8 bases from J, with 9 bases between.

This clone came up once. The V call is TRBV13, the J call TRBJ2-1; TRBD2 matches at 7 bases. The V and J ends lost 5 bases and 8 bases, in that order; junction bases with no gene match: 15. The germline V gene encodes CDR1 PRHDT and CDR2 FYEKMQ (reference sequence). The CDR3 is 16 amino acids. The CDR3 DNA is TGTGCCAGCAGCCTCAGAGGGAGGGGTCCTAGGGATGAGCAGTTCTTC. The encoded protein is CASSLRGRGPRDEQFF.

This clone was counted only a few times. The chain links TRBV5-5 to TRBJ2-1; 9 bases map to TRBD2. CDR1 is SGHKS, CDR2 YYEKEE, per germline (reference sequence). The V segment lost 4 bases and the J segment 7 bases; nucleotides outside the gene matches: 6. The CDR3 covers 14 residues. CDR3 DNA: TGTGCCAGCAGCCTAGCGGGACCTGGGAATGAGCAGTTCTTC. Translating it yields CASSLAGPGNEQFF.

The gene calls are TRBV5-8 and TRBJ2-7; no clear D gene. There are 14 residues in the CDR3. The germline CDR1 and CDR2 sequences are SGHTS and YDEGEE. V dropped 1 base and J dropped 4 bases, with 12 bases sitting between them. CDR3 loop: CASSLLGRPYEQYF. The CDR3 DNA sequence: TGTGCCAGCAGCTTGCTTGGCAGGCCATACGAGCAGTACTTC. Full variable domain (missing parts from reference TRBV5-8 and TRBJ2-7): EAGVTQSPTHLIKTRGQQATLRCSPISGHTSVYWYQQALGLGLQFLLWYDEGEERNRGNFPPRFSGRQFPNYSSELNVNALELEDSALYLCASSLLGRPYEQYFGPGTRLTVT.

This clone is deemed medium-sized. The gene calls are TRBV7-6 and TRBJ1-1, with unresolved D. Trimming shortened V by 1 base and J by 2 bases, and 8 bases separated the two germline ends. CDR3 length: 14 amino acids. Germline values: CDR1 SGHVS, CDR2 FNYEAQ. CDR3 residues: CASSLEVPNTEAFF. In DNA form, the CDR3 reads TGTGCCAGCAGCTTAGAAGTCCCCAACACTGAAGCTTTCTTT.

The rearrangement joins TRBV29-1 to TRBJ2-2; a weak D match, TRBD2 (6 bases). Germline CDR1 and CDR2: SQVTM and ANQGSEA. This CDR3 spans 12 amino acids. Trimming removed 6 bases at V and 5 bases at J, with 10 bases between. CDR3 protein: CSVDRGTGELFF. The CDR3 DNA follows: TGCAGCGTGGACCGGGGGACCGGGGAGCTGTTTTTT.

The genes are TRBV7-9 and TRBJ2-1; possibly TRBD1 for D (5 bases). V was cut by 2 bases and J by 8 bases, with 19 bases left in between. The length of the CDR3 is 16 residues. Germline-derived CDR1 and CDR2 are SEHNR and FQNEAQ (reference sequence). As DNA, the CDR3 is TGTGCCAGCAGCTTAAATTTGGACATCGGCGGCTATGAGCAGTTCTTC. Residues: CASSLNLDIGGYEQFF.

The chain joins TRBV11-2 to TRBJ2-7, with D possibly TRBD2 on 7 matching bases. The germline CDR1 and CDR2 sequences are SGHAT and FQNNGV. V was trimmed by 5 bases and J by 6 bases, leaving 17 bases between them. This CDR3 is 14 amino acids long. CDR3 residues: CASSGMGGGGEQYF. CDR3 nucleotide sequence: TGTGCCAGCAGCGGCATGGGCGGGGGCGGCGAGCAGTACTTC. Supplemented by reference TRBV11-2 and TRBJ2-7, the full variable domain reads EAGVAQSPRYKIIEKRQSVAFWCNPISGHATLYWYQQILGQGPKLLIQFQNNGVVDDSQLPKDRFSAERLKGVDSTLKIQPAKLEDSAVYLCASSGMGGGGEQYFGPGTRLTVT.

This clone counts as medium-sized. The chain carries TRBV6-5 and TRBJ1-1; TRBD1 might be the D (6 bases). V lost 0 bases, J lost 2 bases, and 13 bases lay in between. The CDR3 is 16 residues long. Per germline, CDR1 MNHEY and CDR2 SVGAGI. The CDR3 DNA reads TGTGCCAGCAGTTACTCTTGGCGGGACATTAACACTGAAGCTTTCTTT. Its translation: CASSYSWRDINTEAFF.

V usage is TRBV7-3 and J usage is TRBJ1-1; possible D gene TRBD1, 6 bases. The germline gives CDR1 SGHTA, CDR2 FQGTGA. Trimming stripped 5 bases from V and 6 bases from J, with 13 bases between. The CDR3 loop spans 13 amino acids. As DNA, the CDR3 is TGTGCCAGCAGCCCGACGGGGGCCGCTGAAGCTTTCTTT. It yields the protein CASSPTGAAEAFF.

CDR3 coding DNA: TGTGCCAGCAGCTTGGTAGCGGGGAACCAAGAGACCCAGTACTTC. Amino acids: CASSLVAGNQETQYF. V usage is TRBV5-6 and J usage is TRBJ2-5, with TRBD2 matching 8 bases. V dropped 0 bases and J dropped 0; count of bases not matched to a gene: 1. CDR1 is SGHDT and CDR2 is YYEEEE in the germline V gene. The CDR3 extends over 15 amino acids.

This clone was seen a handful of times. The V gene is TRBV9, the J gene TRBJ2-7; D unresolved. V was shortened by 0 bases and J by 4 bases, with 14 bases between the two germline ends. CDR3 length: 15 residues. The germline V gene has CDR1 SGDLS and CDR2 YYNGEE. The DNA of the CDR3 is TGTGCCAGCAGCGTAGAAGGAATACCCCCTTACGAGCAGTACTTC. Residues: CASSVEGIPPYEQYF.

This clone is a singleton in its sample. The chain links TRBV6-5 to TRBJ2-2; 10 nucleotides match TRBD2. Germline trimming cut 4 bases from V and 7 bases from J; bases unmatched to any gene: 6. Germline V lookup: CDR1 MNHEY, CDR2 SVGAGI. This CDR3 has 15 amino acids. CDR3 amino acids: CASSLAGGGFGELFF. As DNA, the CDR3 is TGTGCCAGCAGTTTAGCGGGAGGAGGGTTCGGGGAGCTGTTTTTT.

The table lists this clone with a few counts. This chain uses TRBV4-2 with TRBJ2-7, with TRBD2 identical over 10 bases. The J segment lost 4 bases and the V segment lost 4 bases, leaving 13 bases of the junction unmatched. Germline CDR1 LGHNA, CDR2 YNFKEQ. The CDR3 is 17 amino acids. The CDR3 bases are TGTGCCAGCAGCCGCCCTGAGGCTAGCGGGAGCGGATACGAGCAGTACTTC. Encoded protein: CASSRPEASGSGYEQYF.

The CDR3 DNA sequence: TGTGCCAGCAGTGATGATTTTAATGAGCAGTTCTTC. Amino acids: CASSDDFNEQFF. The genes are TRBV25-1 and TRBJ2-1; D not certain. Trimming took 3 bases from V and 7 from J, leaving 7 bases between them. Looked up from germline, CDR1 is MGHDK and CDR2 is SYGVNS. CDR3 size: 12 residues.

The chain joins TRBV28 to TRBJ2-6; D perhaps matches TRBD1 (6 bases). The V end was cut by 2 bases, the J end by 0 bases, with 8 bases between. CDR1 is MDHEN, CDR2 SYDVKM, per germline. CDR3 size: 16 residues. CDR3 nucleotide sequence: TGTGCCAGCAGTTTAGGACAGCTCTCTGGGGCCAACGTCCTGACTTTC. It translates to CASSLGQLSGANVLTF. Supplemented by reference TRBV28 and TRBJ2-6, the full variable domain reads DVKVTQSSRYLVKRTGEKVFLECVQDMDHENMFWYRQDPGLGLRLIYFSYDVKMKEKGDIPEGYSVSREKKERFSLILESASTNQTSMYLCASSLGQLSGANVLTFGAGSRLTVL.

The chain combines TRBV4-3 with TRBJ2-1, with TRBD2 matching 13 bases. With V trimmed by 2 bases and J by 6 bases, 1 base remained unmatched. This CDR3 has 15 amino acids. Looked up from germline, CDR1 is LGHNA and CDR2 is YSLEER. The CDR3 is CASSQTSGGANEQFF. The CDR3 nucleotides read TGCGCCAGCAGCCAAACTAGCGGGGGGGCCAATGAGCAGTTCTTC.

The genes are TRBV9 and TRBJ2-2; D is undetermined. Trimming left V 0 bases short and J 1 base short, with 4 bases between. The CDR3 has 14 residues. CDR1 and CDR2 (germline): SGDLS, YYNGEE. The DNA of the CDR3 is TGTGCCAGCAGCGTAGGTTGGAACACCGGGGAGCTGTTTTTT. Translating gives CASSVGWNTGELFF.

The genes are TRBV4-3 and TRBJ1-6; D gene ambiguous. Trimming removed 0 bases from V and 5 bases from J, with 8 bases in between. Germline assignment: CDR1 LGHNA and CDR2 YSLEER. The CDR3 has 15 residues. The CDR3 reads CASSQENRDNSPLHF. CDR3 nucleotide sequence: TGCGCCAGCAGCCAAGAGAACAGAGATAATTCACCCCTCCACTTT.

The chain uses TRBV7-9 and TRBJ2-7; D is unclear. The CDR3 has 11 residues. Germline CDR1 reads SEHNR; CDR2 reads FQNEAQ (reference sequence). The V and J ends lost 4 bases and 2 bases respectively, with 3 bases between them. CDR3 bases: TGTGCCAGCAGCTATGCCTACGAGCAGTACTTC. This codes for CASSYAYEQYF.

J is TRBJ1-5 and V is TRBV27; the match to TRBD1 covers 9 bases. V lost 5 bases and J lost 4; bases outside the gene matches: 6. The CDR3 is 15 residues long. Germline CDR1 MNHEY, CDR2 SMNVEV (reference sequence). The CDR3 reads CASSQGQGRNQPQHF. CDR3 nucleotides: TGTGCCAGCAGTCAGGGACAGGGTCGAAATCAGCCCCAGCATTTT.

J is TRBJ2-4 and V is TRBV6-1; D is tentatively TRBD1 or TRBD2 (5 bases each). CDR3 length: 13 amino acids. In germline, CDR1 is MNHNS, CDR2 SASEGT. Between the trimmed V and J ends, which lost 8 bases and 4 bases, there was a span of 12 bases. CDR3 DNA sequence: TGTGCCAGCCTCAGAGGGGATAAAAACATTCAGTACTTC. Its translation is CASLRGDKNIQYF.